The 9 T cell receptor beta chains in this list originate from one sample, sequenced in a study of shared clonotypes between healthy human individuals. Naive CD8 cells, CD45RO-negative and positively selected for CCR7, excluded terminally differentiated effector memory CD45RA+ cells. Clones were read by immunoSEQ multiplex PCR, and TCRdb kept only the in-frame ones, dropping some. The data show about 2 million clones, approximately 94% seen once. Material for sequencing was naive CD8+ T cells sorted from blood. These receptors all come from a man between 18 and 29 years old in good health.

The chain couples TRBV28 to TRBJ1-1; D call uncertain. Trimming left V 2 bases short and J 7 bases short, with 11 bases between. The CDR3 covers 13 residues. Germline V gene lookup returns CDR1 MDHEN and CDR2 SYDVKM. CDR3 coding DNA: TGTGCCAGCAGTTTACCCGCGATAGATGAAGCTTTCTTT. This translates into CASSLPAIDEAFF.

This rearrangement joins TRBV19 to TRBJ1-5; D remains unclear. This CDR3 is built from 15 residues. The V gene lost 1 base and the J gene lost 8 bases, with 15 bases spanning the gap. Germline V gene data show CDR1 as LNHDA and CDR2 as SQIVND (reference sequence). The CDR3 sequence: CASSIGSRSEEPQHF. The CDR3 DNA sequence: TGTGCCAGTAGTATAGGGAGCAGGTCGGAGGAGCCCCAGCATTTT.

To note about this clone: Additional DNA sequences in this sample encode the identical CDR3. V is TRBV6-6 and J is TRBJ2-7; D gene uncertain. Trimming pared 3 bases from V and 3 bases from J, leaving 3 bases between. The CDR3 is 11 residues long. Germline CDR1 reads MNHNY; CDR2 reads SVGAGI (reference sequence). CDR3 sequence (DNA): TGTGCCAGCAGTTATAACTACGAGCAGTACTTC. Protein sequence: CASSYNYEQYF.

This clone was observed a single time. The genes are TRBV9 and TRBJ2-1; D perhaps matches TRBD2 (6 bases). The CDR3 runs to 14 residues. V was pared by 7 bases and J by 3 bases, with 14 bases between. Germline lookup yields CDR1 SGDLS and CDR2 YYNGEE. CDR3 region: CASGTWGDYNEQFF. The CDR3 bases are TGTGCCAGCGGAACCTGGGGGGACTACAATGAGCAGTTCTTC.

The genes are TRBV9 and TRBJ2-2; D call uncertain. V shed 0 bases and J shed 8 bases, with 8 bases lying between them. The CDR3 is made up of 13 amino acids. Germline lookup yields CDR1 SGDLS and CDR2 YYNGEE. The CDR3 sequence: CASSVVSFGELFF. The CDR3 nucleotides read TGTGCCAGCAGCGTAGTTTCGTTTGGGGAGCTGTTTTTT.

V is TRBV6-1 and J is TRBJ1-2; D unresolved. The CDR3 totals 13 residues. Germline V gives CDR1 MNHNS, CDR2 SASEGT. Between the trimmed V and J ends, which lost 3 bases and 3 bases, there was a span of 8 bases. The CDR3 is CASSDWVDYGYTF. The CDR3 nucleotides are TGTGCCAGCAGTGACTGGGTTGACTATGGCTACACCTTC.

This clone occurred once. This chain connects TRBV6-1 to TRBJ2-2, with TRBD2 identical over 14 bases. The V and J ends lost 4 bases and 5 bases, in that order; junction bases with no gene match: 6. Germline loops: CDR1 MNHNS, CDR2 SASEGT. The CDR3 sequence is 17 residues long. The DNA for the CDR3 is TGTGCCAGCAGTGGACTAGCGGGAGGGCCGGGGACCGGGGAGCTGTTTTTT. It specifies CASSGLAGGPGTGELFF.

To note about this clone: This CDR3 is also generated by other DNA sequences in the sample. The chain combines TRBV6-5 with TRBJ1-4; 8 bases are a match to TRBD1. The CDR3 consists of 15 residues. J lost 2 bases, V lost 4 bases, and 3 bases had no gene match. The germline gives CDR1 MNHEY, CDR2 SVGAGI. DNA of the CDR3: TGTGCCAGCAGTTTAACAGGGGGGACTAATGAAAAACTGTTTTTT. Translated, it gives CASSLTGGTNEKLFF.

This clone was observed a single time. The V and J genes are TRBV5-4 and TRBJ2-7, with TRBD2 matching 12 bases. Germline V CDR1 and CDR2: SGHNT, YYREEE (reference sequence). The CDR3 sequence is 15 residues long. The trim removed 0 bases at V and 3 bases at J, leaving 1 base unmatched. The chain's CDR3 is CASSLGLAGDYEQYF. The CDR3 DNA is TGTGCCAGCAGCTTGGGACTAGCGGGAGACTACGAGCAGTACTTC.